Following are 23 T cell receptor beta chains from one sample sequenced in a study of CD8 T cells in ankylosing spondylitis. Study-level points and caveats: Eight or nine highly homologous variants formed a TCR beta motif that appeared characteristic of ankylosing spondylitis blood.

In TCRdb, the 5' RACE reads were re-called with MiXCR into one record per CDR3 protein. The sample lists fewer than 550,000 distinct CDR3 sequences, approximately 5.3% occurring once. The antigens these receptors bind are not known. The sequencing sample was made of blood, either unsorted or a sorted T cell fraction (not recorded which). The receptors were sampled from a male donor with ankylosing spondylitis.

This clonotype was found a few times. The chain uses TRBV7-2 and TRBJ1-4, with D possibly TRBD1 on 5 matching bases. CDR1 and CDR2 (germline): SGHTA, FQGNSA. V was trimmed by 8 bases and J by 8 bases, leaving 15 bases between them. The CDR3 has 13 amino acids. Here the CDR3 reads CASRQLGTEKLFF. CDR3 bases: TGTGCCAGCCGGCAGTTAGGGACCGAAAAACTGTTTTTT.

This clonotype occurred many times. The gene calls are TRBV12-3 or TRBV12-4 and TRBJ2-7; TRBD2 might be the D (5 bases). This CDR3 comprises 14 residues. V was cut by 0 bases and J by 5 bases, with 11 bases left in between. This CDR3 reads CASSLARQRHEQYF. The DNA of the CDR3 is TGTGCCAGCAGTTTAGCGCGCCAGCGGCACGAGCAGTACTTC.

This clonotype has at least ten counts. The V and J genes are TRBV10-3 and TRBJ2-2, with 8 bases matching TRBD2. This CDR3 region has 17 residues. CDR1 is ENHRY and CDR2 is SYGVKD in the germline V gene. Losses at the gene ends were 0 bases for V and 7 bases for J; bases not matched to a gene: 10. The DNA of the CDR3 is TGTGCCATCAGTGAGTCGACGTGGACTAGCCAGATCGGGGAGCTGTTTTTT. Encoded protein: CAISESTWTSQIGELFF.

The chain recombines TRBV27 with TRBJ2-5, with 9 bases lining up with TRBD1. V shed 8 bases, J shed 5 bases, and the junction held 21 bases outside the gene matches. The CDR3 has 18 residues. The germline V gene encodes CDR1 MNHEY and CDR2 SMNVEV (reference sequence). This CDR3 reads CASWPHYSFVTGGETQYF. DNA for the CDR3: TGTGCCAGCTGGCCTCATTACTCCTTCGTGACAGGGGGTGAGACCCAGTACTTC.

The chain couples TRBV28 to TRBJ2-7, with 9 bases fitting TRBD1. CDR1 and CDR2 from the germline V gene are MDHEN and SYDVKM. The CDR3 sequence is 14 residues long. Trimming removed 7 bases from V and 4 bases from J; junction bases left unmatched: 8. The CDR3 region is CASNLSGQGYEQYF. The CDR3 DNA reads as TGTGCCAGCAACCTATCGGGACAGGGTTACGAGCAGTACTTC.

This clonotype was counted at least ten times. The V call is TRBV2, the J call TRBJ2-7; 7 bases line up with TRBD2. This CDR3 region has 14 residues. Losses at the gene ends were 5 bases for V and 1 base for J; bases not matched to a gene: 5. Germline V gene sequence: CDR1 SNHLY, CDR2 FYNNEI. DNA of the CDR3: TGTGCCAGCAGTTACGGGAGGACTTCCTACGAGCAGTACTTC. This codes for CASSYGRTSYEQYF.

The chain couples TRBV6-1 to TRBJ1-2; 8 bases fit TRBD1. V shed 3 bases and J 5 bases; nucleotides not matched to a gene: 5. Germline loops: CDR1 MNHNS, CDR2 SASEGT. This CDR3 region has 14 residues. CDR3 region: CASSESGGRYGYTF. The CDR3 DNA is TGTGCCAGCAGTGAGTCAGGGGGCAGGTATGGCTACACCTTC.

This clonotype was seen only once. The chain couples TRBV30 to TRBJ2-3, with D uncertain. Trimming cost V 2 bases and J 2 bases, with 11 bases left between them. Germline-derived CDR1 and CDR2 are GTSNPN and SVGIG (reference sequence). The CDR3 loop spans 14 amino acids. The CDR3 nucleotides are TGTGCCTGGAGTCGGCCGTGTGTCACAGATACGCAGTATTTT. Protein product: CAWSRPCVTDTQYF.

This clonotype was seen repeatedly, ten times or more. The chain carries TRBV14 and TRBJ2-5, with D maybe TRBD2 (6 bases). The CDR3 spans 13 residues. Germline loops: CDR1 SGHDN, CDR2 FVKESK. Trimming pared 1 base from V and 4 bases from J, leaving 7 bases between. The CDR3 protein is CASSQAGGETQYF. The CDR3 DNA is TGTGCCAGCAGCCAAGCCGGGGGAGAGACCCAGTACTTC.

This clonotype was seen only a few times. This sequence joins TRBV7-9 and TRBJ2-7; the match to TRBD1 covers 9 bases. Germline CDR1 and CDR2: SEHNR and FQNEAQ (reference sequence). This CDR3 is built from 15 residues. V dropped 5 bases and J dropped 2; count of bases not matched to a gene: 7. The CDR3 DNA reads TGTGCCAGCAGCCCTGAGGACAGGGGACCCTACGAGCAGTACTTC. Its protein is CASSPEDRGPYEQYF.

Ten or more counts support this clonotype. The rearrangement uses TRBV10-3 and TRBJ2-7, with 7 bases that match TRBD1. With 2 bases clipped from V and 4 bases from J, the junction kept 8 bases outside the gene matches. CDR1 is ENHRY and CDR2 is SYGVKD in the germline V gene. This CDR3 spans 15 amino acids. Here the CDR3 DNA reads TGTGCCATCAGTGAGCCCGGGACAGCCACGTACGAGCAGTACTTC. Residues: CAISEPGTATYEQYF.

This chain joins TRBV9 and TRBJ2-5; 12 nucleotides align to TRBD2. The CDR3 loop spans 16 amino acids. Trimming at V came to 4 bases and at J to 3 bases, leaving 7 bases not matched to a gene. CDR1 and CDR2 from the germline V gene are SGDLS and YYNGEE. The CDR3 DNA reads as TGTGCCAGCAGCTGGGGACTAGCGGGCATAGAAGAGACCCAGTACTTC. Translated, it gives CASSWGLAGIEETQYF.

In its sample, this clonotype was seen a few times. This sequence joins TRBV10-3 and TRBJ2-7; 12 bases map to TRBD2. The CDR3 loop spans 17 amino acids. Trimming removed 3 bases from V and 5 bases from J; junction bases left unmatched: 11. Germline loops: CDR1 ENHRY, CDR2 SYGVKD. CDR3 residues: CAISDNLAGGPRNEQYF. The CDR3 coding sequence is TGTGCCATCAGTGATAATCTAGCGGGGGGGCCTAGGAACGAGCAGTACTTC.

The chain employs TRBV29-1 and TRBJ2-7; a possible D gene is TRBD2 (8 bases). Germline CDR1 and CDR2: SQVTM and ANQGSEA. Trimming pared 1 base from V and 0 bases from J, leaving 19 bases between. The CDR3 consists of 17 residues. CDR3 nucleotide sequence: TGCAGCGTTGAAGGGATCCGGGGGGGACAGTCCTCCTACGAGCAGTACTTC. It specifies CSVEGIRGGQSSYEQYF.

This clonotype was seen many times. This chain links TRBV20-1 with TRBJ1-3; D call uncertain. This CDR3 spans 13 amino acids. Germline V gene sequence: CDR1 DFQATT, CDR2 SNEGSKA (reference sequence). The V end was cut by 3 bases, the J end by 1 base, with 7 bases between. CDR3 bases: TGCAGTGCTAGGAGGGCATCTGGAAACACCATATATTTT. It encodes CSARRASGNTIYF.

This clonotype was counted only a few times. In DNA form, the CDR3 reads TGTGCCAGCGGGCACGACAGCTCTGAAGCTTTCTTT. It yields the protein CASGHDSSEAFF. The V and J genes are TRBV6-5 and TRBJ1-1; a possible D gene is TRBD1 (5 bases). The CDR3 length is 12 residues. Germline assignment: CDR1 MNHEY and CDR2 SVGAGI. The germline V and J ends were trimmed by 8 bases and 6 bases, with 13 bases remaining between them.

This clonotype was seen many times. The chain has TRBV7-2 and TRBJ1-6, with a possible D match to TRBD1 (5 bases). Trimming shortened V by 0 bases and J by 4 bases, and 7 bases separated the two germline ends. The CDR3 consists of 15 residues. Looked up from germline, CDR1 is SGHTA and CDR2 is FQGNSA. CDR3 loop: CASSLATAYNSPLHF. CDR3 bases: TGTGCCAGCAGCTTAGCGACAGCTTATAATTCACCCCTCCACTTT.

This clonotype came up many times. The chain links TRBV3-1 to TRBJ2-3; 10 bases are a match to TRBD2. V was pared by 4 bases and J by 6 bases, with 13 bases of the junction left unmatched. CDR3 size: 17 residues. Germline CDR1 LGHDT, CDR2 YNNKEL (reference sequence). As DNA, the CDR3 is TGTGCCAGCAGCCTAAGAGGGCTAGCGGGAGTGTCGGATACGCAGTATTTT. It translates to CASSLRGLAGVSDTQYF.

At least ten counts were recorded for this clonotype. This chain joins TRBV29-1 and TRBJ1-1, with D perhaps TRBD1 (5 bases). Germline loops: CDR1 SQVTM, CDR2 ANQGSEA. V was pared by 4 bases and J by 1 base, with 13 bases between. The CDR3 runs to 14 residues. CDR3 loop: CSVASWGGNTEAFF. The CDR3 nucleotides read TGCAGCGTTGCCTCATGGGGGGGGAACACTGAAGCTTTCTTT.

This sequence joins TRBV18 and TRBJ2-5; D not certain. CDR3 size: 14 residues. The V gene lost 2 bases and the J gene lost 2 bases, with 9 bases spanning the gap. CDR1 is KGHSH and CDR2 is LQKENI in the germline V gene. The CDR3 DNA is TGTGCCAGCTCACCAATGGGTCTACAAGAGACCCAGTACTTC. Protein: CASSPMGLQETQYF.

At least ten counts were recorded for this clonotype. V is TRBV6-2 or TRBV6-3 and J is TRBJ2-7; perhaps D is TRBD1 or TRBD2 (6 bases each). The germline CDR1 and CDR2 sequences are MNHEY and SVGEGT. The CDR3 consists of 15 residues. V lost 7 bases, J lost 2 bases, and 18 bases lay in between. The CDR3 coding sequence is TGTGCCAGCACCCCGAATAGGGGGGCGCCCTACGAGCAGTACTTC. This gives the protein CASTPNRGAPYEQYF.

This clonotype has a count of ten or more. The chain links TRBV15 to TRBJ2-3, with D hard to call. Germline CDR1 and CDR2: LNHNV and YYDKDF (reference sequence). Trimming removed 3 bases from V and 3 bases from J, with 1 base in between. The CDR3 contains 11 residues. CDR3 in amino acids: CATSRTDTQYF. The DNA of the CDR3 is TGTGCCACCAGCAGGACAGATACGCAGTATTTT.

DNA for the CDR3: TGTGCCAGCAGGCGCGACAGGGTCAACACCATATATTTT. Its protein product is CASRRDRVNTIYF. The chain employs TRBV6-1 and TRBJ1-3; TRBD1 matches at 7 bases. This CDR3 region has 13 residues. The germline V gene encodes CDR1 MNHNS and CDR2 SASEGT. V dropped 6 bases and J dropped 7; count of bases not matched to a gene: 6.